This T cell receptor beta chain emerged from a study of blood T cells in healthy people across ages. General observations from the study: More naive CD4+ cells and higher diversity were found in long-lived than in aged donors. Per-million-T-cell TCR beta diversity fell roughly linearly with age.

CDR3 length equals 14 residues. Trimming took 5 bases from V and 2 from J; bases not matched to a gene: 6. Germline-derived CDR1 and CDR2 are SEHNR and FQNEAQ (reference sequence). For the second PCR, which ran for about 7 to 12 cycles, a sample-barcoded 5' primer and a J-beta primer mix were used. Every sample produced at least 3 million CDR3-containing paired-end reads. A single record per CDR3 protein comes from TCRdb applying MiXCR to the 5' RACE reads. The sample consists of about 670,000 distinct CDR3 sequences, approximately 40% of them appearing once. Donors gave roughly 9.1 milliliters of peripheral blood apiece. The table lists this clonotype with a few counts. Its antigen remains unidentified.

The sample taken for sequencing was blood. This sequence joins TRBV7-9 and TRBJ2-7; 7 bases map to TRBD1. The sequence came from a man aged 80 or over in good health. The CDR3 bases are TGTGCCAGCAGCGCTAACAGGGGTCCCTACGAGCAGTACTTC. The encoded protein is CASSANRGPYEQYF.